This is a list of T cell receptor beta chains from one sample in a study of monozygotic twins with inflammatory bowel disease. TCRdb reworked the 5' RACE reads into one entry per CDR3 protein, no DNA. The sample has about 440,000 distinct CDR3 sequences. Sequenced material: blood. These TCRs come from a human donor with ulcerative colitis or Crohn's disease, or a healthy co-twin of an affected twin (not recorded which). Each CDR3 is given with its conserved first and last residue.

v_call	j_call	cdr3_aa
TRBV6-5	TRBJ1-2	CASSLGQDYGYTF
TRBV5-1	TRBJ2-5	CASSLNGRPEPIQETQYF
TRBV20-1	TRBJ2-1	CSARGRERSYNEQFF
TRBV20-1	TRBJ2-7	CSAKGASEQYF
TRBV5-1	TRBJ2-6	CASSRQRSGANVLTF
TRBV5-4	TRBJ1-4	CASKRTPTNEKLFF
TRBV15	TRBJ2-7	CATSDARGSSYEQYF
TRBV28	TRBJ2-2	CASTYSLGDTGELFF
TRBV7-9	TRBJ1-1	CASSLMNTEAFF
TRBV5-4	TRBJ2-3	CASSPGTSGGAGTDTQYF